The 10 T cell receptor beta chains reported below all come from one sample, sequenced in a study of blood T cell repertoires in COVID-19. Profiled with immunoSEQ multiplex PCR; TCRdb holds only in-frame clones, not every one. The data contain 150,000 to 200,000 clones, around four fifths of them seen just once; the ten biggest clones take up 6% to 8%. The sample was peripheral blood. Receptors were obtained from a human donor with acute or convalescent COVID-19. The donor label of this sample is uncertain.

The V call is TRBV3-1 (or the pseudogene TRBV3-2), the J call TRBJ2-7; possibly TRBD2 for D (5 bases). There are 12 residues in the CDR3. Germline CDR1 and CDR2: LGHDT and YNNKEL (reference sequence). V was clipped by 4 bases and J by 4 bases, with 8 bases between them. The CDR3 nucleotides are TGTGCCAGCAGCCCCCCGGGGTACGAGCAGTACTTC. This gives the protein CASSPPGYEQYF.

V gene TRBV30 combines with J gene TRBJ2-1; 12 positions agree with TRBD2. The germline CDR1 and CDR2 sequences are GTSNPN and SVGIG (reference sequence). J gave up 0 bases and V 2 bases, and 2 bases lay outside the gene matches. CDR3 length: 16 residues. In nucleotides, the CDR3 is TGTGCCTGGAGTCTGACTAGCGGGAGCTCCTACAATGAGCAGTTCTTC. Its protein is CAWSLTSGSSYNEQFF.

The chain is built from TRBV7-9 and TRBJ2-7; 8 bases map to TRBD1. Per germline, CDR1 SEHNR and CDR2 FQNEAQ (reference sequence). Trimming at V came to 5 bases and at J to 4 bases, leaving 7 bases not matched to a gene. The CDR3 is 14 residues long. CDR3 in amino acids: CASSPRTGIYEQYF. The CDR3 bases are TGTGCCAGCAGCCCTCGGACAGGGATATACGAGCAGTACTTC.

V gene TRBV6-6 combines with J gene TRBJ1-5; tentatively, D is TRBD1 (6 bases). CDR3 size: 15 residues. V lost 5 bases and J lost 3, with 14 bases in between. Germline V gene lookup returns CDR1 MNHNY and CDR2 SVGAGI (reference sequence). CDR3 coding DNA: TGTGCCAGCAGTGCAGGGGAAGTCGTCAATCAGCCCCAGCATTTT. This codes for CASSAGEVVNQPQHF.

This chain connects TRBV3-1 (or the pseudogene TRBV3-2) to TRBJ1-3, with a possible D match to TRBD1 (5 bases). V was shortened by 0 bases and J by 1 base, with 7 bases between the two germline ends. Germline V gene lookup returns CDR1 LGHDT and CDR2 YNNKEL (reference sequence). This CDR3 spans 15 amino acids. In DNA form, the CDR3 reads TGTGCCAGCAGCCAAGATCGGACATCTGGAAACACCATATATTTT. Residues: CASSQDRTSGNTIYF.

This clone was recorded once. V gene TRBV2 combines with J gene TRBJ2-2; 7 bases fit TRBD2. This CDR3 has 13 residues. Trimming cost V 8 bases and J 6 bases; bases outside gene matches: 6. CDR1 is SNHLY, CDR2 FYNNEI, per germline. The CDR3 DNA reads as TGTGCCAGCGGACGGGGGGTCCCCGGGGAGCTGTTTTTT. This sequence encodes CASGRGVPGELFF.

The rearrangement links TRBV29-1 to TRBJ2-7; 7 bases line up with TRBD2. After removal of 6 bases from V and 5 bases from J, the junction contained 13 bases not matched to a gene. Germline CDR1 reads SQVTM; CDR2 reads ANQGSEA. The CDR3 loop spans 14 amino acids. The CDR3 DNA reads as TGCAGCGTCATTGCGGGCGGGAGTAGTAACGAGCAGTACTTC. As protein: CSVIAGGSSNEQYF.

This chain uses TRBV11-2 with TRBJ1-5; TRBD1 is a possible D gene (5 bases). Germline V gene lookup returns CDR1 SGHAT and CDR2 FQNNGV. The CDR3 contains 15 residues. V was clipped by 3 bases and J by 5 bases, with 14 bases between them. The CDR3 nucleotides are TGTGCCAGCAGCTTCGCAGGGAAAATAGATCAGCCCCAGCATTTT. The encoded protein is CASSFAGKIDQPQHF. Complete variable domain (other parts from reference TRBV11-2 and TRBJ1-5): EAGVAQSPRYKIIEKRQSVAFWCNPISGHATLYWYQQILGQGPKLLIQFQNNGVVDDSQLPKDRFSAERLKGVDSTLKIQPAKLEDSAVYLCASSFAGKIDQPQHFGDGTRLSIL.

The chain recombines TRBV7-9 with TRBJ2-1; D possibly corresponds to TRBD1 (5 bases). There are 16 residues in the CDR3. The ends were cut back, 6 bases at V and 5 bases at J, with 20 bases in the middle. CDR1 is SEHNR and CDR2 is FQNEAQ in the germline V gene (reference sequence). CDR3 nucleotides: TGTGCCAGCAGAATAGGCCAGACAGCTGGTAACAATGAGCAGTTCTTC. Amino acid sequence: CASRIGQTAGNNEQFF.

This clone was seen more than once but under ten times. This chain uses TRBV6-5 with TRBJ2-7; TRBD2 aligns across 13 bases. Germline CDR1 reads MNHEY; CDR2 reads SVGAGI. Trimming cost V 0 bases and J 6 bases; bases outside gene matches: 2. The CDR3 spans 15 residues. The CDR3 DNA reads TGTGCCAGCAGTTACTCCCGGACTAGCGGGAGCGAGCAGTACTTC. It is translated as CASSYSRTSGSEQYF.